The 24 T cell receptor beta chains listed next were all sequenced from one sample in a study of metastatic and nonmetastatic thyroid tumors. TCRdb ran MiXCR on the PCR reads. The sample lists about 33,000 clones; roughly a sixth were seen once. Prior to thyroid surgery, none of the patients had received any treatment. The specimen sequenced was blood. The receptor source for this set is a male donor with papillary thyroid cancer or a benign thyroid nodule (not recorded which). Some clones in this sample may be carry-over from other donors' samples.

The J gene is TRBJ1-2, the V gene TRBV20-1; D perhaps matches TRBD1 (5 bases). V lost 6 bases and J 0 bases, leaving 5 bases between the germline ends. This CDR3 comprises 11 residues. The V gene's germline CDR1 is DFQATT and CDR2 SNEGSKA (reference sequence). CDR3 bases: TGCAGTGCGGGGGCTAACTATGGCTACACCTTC. This sequence encodes CSAGANYGYTF.

This clone was picked up a small number of times. Germline and junction disagree at one end, which may indicate a read error. V is TRBV6-1 and J is TRBJ1-1, with a possible D match to TRBD1 (5 bases). The germline gives CDR1 MNHNS, CDR2 SASEGT. The CDR3 length is 15 residues. The CDR3 coding sequence is TGTGCCAGCACACTTGGGGGGACGGGGAACACTAAAGCTTTCTTT. Translation: CASTLGGTGNTKAFF.

With respect to this clone: A read error may account for a junction end that differs from germline. This rearrangement joins TRBV2 to TRBJ1-5; D unclear. Looked up from germline, CDR1 is SNHLY and CDR2 is FYNNEI. This CDR3 comprises 14 residues. Here the CDR3 reads CANSEAQVNQPQHF. CDR3 DNA sequence: TGTGCCAACAGTGAAGCGCAGGTCAATCAGCCCCAGCACTTT.

This clone showed up many times. The chain joins TRBV20-1 to TRBJ1-2, with D unclear. Germline V lookup: CDR1 DFQATT, CDR2 SNEGSKA (reference sequence). The germline V and J ends were trimmed by 0 bases and 3 bases, with 8 bases remaining between them. The CDR3 is made up of 13 amino acids. CDR3 DNA: TGCAGTGCTAGAGATGGGAGGGACTATGGCTACACCTTC. This sequence encodes CSARDGRDYGYTF.

This sequence joins TRBV11-2 and TRBJ2-3; a weak D match, TRBD2 (5 bases). The ends were cut back, 5 bases at V and 2 bases at J, with 14 bases in the middle. Germline V gene data show CDR1 as SGHAT and CDR2 as FQNNGV. The CDR3 covers 15 residues. The CDR3 coding sequence is TGTGCCAGCAGCGCGTTTAGCGACTCCACAGATACGCAGTATTTT. It codes for CASSAFSDSTDTQYF.

This clone was observed many times. The CDR3 is CASSPSGNQPQHF. The CDR3 DNA is TGTGCCAGCAGTCCGTCAGGCAATCAGCCCCAGCATTTT. V usage is TRBV12-3 or TRBV12-4 and J usage is TRBJ1-5; D unresolved. The V end was cut by 5 bases, the J end by 2 bases, with 7 bases between. The CDR3 contains 13 residues.

This clone was observed at least ten times. This same CDR3 is encoded by further DNA sequences in the sample. V gene TRBV5-4 combines with J gene TRBJ2-6; D is unresolved. CDR1 and CDR2 from the germline V gene are SGHNT and YYREEE (reference sequence). V was shortened by 1 base and J by 8 bases, with 7 bases between the two germline ends. This CDR3 has 13 amino acids. CDR3 residues: CASSLWQSNVLTF. For the CDR3, the DNA is TGTGCCAGCAGCTTGTGGCAGTCCAACGTCCTGACTTTC.

This clone is medium-sized. J is TRBJ2-7 and V is TRBV6-2 or TRBV6-3, with a possible D match to TRBD2 (6 bases). This CDR3 has 16 amino acids. The V end lost 2 bases, the J end lost 0 bases, and 14 bases lay between the germline ends. Looked up from germline, CDR1 is MNHEY and CDR2 is SVGEGT. The CDR3 bases are TGTGCCAGCAGTTACGCTGGGGCGGGACCCTCCTACGAGCAGTACTTC. It specifies CASSYAGAGPSYEQYF.

The genes are TRBV12-3 or TRBV12-4 and TRBJ2-1; D possibly corresponds to TRBD2 (5 bases). V shed 4 bases and J shed 7 bases, with 8 bases lying between them. This CDR3 spans 12 amino acids. The CDR3 bases are TGTGCCAGCAGTTCCGGGGTGAATGAGCAGTTCTTC. Its translation: CASSSGVNEQFF.

There are many counts of this clone. This may be a read error: a much more frequent sequence differs by one nucleotide. This chain joins TRBV14 and TRBJ2-1; D call uncertain. The germline V and J ends were trimmed by 1 base and 2 bases, with 9 bases remaining between them. This CDR3 has 15 residues. From germline, CDR1 is SGHDN and CDR2 FVKESK. The CDR3 sequence: CASSQVGSPYNEQFF. CDR3 DNA sequence: TGTGCCAGCAGCCAAGTGGGAAGCCCCTACAATGAGCAGTTCTTC.

The table lists this clone with many counts. The chain carries TRBV6-6 and TRBJ2-1; the D gene is possibly TRBD2 (7 bases). The germline gives CDR1 MNHNY, CDR2 SVGAGI (reference sequence). There are 13 residues in the CDR3. Trimming took 2 bases from V and 10 from J, leaving 12 bases between them. The CDR3: CASSYAQGGEQFF. The CDR3 DNA follows: TGTGCCAGCAGTTACGCACAGGGAGGGGAGCAGTTCTTC.

Worth noting for this clone: The germline gene is not matched at one end of the junction; a read error may be the cause. The chain uses TRBV7-2 and TRBJ1-2; D possibly corresponds to TRBD1 (5 bases). The CDR3 covers 14 residues. The germline CDR1 and CDR2 sequences are SGHTA and FQGNSA. CDR3 loop: CASILVSGSSGYTF. The CDR3 nucleotides read TGTGCCAGCATCTTAGTGTCAGGGAGCAGTGGCTACACCTTC. The full variable domain, rest sourced from reference TRBV7-2 and TRBJ1-2, is GAGVSQSPSNKVTEKGKDVELRCDPISGHTALYWYRQSLGQGLEFLIYFQGNSAPDKSGLPSDRFSAERTGGSVSTLTIQRTQQEDSAVYLCASILVSGSSGYTFGSGTRLTVV.

This clone was counted ten times or more. This chain connects TRBV7-2 to TRBJ1-4; D is possibly TRBD1 (6 bases). Germline assignment: CDR1 SGHTA and CDR2 FQGNSA. The V end lost 1 base, the J end lost 7 bases, and 10 bases lay between the germline ends. This CDR3 is built from 14 residues. CDR3 in amino acids: CASSLGGGGEKLFF. CDR3 nucleotide sequence: TGTGCCAGCAGCTTAGGGGGGGGCGGTGAAAAACTGTTTTTT.

Concerning this clone: This could be a read error, since a much larger clone is one nucleotide away. The chain has TRBV7-9 and TRBJ2-1; D might be TRBD1 or TRBD2, each matching 6 bases. The CDR3 runs to 14 residues. V lost 9 bases and J 9 bases, leaving 21 bases between the germline ends. CDR1 is SEHNR and CDR2 is FQNEAQ in the germline V gene (reference sequence). DNA of the CDR3: TGTGCCAGTTTACCGAGGGGGGTCGACGGTGAGCAGTTCTTC. Translated: CASLPRGVDGEQFF.

The V and J genes are TRBV20-1 and TRBJ1-2, with D perhaps matching TRBD1 (6 bases). Germline-derived CDR1 and CDR2 are DFQATT and SNEGSKA (reference sequence). Trimming removed 0 bases at V and 1 base at J, with 15 bases between. This CDR3 comprises 16 residues. The CDR3 reads CSARDLDRRDNYGYTF. DNA for the CDR3: TGCAGTGCTAGAGACCTTGACAGGAGAGATAACTATGGCTACACCTTC.

A few counts support this clone. This chain links TRBV27 with TRBJ2-3; 15 nucleotides line up with TRBD2. From germline, CDR1 is MNHEY and CDR2 SMNVEV (reference sequence). The CDR3 is made up of 18 amino acids. The V gene end was trimmed by 10 bases and the J gene end by 2 bases; junction bases not matched to a gene: 13. CDR3 in DNA: TGTGCCATCCGAACCGGGACTAGCGGGAGGTCCGTCACAGATACGCAGTATTTT. Its protein is CAIRTGTSGRSVTDTQYF.

This clone ranks as medium-sized (0.01 to 0.1%). This chain links TRBV6-1 with TRBJ2-1; 10 bases are shared with TRBD2. The CDR3 covers 13 residues. Germline V gives CDR1 MNHNS, CDR2 SASEGT. With 6 bases clipped from V and 10 bases from J, the junction kept 6 bases outside the gene matches. Here the CDR3 reads CASRRGLATEQFF. CDR3 sequence (DNA): TGTGCCAGCAGAAGGGGACTAGCGACGGAGCAGTTCTTC.

This clone was counted ten times or more. This chain uses TRBV19 with TRBJ1-3; 7 bases are shared with TRBD1. With V trimmed by 9 bases and J by 0 bases, 5 bases remained unmatched. This CDR3 spans 14 amino acids. Germline lookup yields CDR1 LNHDA and CDR2 SQIVND (reference sequence). CDR3 sequence (DNA): TGTGCCAGCTTGGGACAGAGCTCTGGAAACACCATATATTTT. The encoded protein is CASLGQSSGNTIYF.

This clone occurred many times. The CDR3 protein is CASSVSGQETQYF. CDR3 nucleotides: TGTGCCAGCAGCGTTAGCGGGCAAGAGACCCAGTACTTC. The chain couples TRBV6-1 to TRBJ2-5; 7 nucleotides agree with TRBD2. V shed 6 bases, J shed 2 bases, and the junction held 3 bases outside the gene matches. The germline gives CDR1 MNHNS, CDR2 SASEGT. This CDR3 is built from 13 residues.

This clone showed up many times. The gene calls are TRBV20-1 and TRBJ2-2, with no clear D. The V and J ends lost 4 bases and 5 bases respectively, with 8 bases between them. The length of the CDR3 is 12 residues. Germline V lookup: CDR1 DFQATT, CDR2 SNEGSKA (reference sequence). In DNA form, the CDR3 reads TGCAGTGCTATTCCGATTACCGGGGAGCTGTTTTTT. Protein: CSAIPITGELFF.

This clone was counted ten times or more. The gene calls are TRBV28 and TRBJ1-5; unclear D gene. Germline lookup yields CDR1 MDHEN and CDR2 SYDVKM. V shed 1 base and J shed 9 bases, with 22 bases lying between them. This CDR3 has 17 residues. The CDR3 here is CASSLYSETQFGSPQHF. For the CDR3, the DNA is TGTGCCAGCAGTTTATATTCCGAGACCCAGTTTGGGTCGCCCCAGCATTTT.

In this sample, this clone turned up many times. The chain has TRBV11-2 and TRBJ2-7; the D is unclear. The V end lost 4 bases, the J end lost 1 base, and 11 bases lay between the germline ends. Germline V CDR1 and CDR2: SGHAT, FQNNGV. The CDR3 runs to 14 residues. This chain's CDR3 is CASSSQDLSYEQYF. The CDR3 DNA reads TGTGCCAGCAGCTCCCAGGATCTTTCCTACGAGCAGTACTTC.

This clone was counted only a few times. This chain uses TRBV19 with TRBJ1-5; tentative D call: TRBD1 (5 bases). Germline values: CDR1 LNHDA, CDR2 SQIVND (reference sequence). The CDR3 spans 13 residues. V was trimmed by 1 base and J by 4 bases, leaving 5 bases between them. CDR3 amino acids: CASSIGGNQPQHF. CDR3 bases: TGTGCCAGTAGTATAGGGGGGAATCAGCCCCAGCATTTT.

This clone came up many times. The chain joins TRBV6-4 to TRBJ2-3; TRBD2 matches 8 bases. Germline loops: CDR1 MRHNA, CDR2 SNTAGT. V was clipped by 3 bases and J by 1 base; unmatched bases: 0. The CDR3 has 14 amino acids. CDR3 sequence (DNA): TGTGCCAGCAGTGAAGCGGGGGGCACAGATACGCAGTATTTT. This codes for CASSEAGGTDTQYF.